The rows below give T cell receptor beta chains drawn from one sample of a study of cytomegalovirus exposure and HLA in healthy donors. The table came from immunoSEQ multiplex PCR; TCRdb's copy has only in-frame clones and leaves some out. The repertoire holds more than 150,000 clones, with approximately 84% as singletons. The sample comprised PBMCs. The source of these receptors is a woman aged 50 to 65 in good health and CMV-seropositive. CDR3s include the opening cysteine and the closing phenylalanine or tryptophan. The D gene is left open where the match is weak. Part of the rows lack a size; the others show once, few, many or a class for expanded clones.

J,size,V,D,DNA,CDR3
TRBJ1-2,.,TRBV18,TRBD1,TGTGCCAGCTCTCAGGGGGCCGACTATGGCTACACCTTC,CASSQGADYGYTF
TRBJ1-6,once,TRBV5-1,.,TGTGCCAGCAGCTTAGGCCCGGGATCACCCCTCCACTTT,CASSLGPGSPLHF
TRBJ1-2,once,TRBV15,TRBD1,TGTGCCACCAGCACAGGGGGCCAAGTCTTAATCGGCTACACCTTC,CATSTGGQVLIGYTF
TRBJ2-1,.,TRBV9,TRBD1,TGTGCCAGCAGCGTAGGTTCGACAGGGTCCAATGAGCAGTTCTTC,CASSVGSTGSNEQFF
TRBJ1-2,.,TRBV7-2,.,TGTGCCAGCAGCTTGGGCAGCTATGGCTACACCTTC,CASSLGSYGYTF
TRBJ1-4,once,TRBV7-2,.,TGTGCCAGCAGCGATCGGGGAAACACTAATGAAAAACTGTTTTTT,CASSDRGNTNEKLFF
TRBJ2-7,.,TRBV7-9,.,TGTGCCAGCAGCTTAGAAGGCAGTCGTGGGGGGGAGCAGTACTTC,CASSLEGSRGGEQYF
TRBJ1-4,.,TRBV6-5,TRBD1,TGTGCCAGCAGTCCCGACAGGGTGAATGAAAAACTGTTTTTT,CASSPDRVNEKLFF
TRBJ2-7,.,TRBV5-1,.,TGCGCCAGCAGCCCGGACGGACAGACCTACGAGCAGTACTTC,CASSPDGQTYEQYF
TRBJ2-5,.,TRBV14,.,TGTGCCAGCAGCCAAACAGCGGTTCAAGAGACCCAGTACTTC,CASSQTAVQETQYF
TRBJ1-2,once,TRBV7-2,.,TGTGCCAGCAGCCCGGGTGGGGGGAGGTCTAACTATGGCTACACCTTC,CASSPGGGRSNYGYTF
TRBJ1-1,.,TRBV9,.,TGTGCCAGCAGCGTGGGCAGGGGACGAGGTGGCACTGAAGCTTTCTTT,CASSVGRGRGGTEAFF
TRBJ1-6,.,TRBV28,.,TGTGCCAGCACCCACCTATTGGGAGGTAATTCACCCCTCCACTTT,CASTHLLGGNSPLHF
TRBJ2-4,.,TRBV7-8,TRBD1,TGTGCCAGCAGCTTACAAACAGGGGAAGGCAAAAACATTCAGTACTTC,CASSLQTGEGKNIQYF
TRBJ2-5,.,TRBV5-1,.,TGCGCCAGCAGCTTGACAGGCGTGGGGGAGACCCAGTACTTC,CASSLTGVGETQYF
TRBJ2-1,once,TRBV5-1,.,TGCGCCAGCAGCTTGCCGCAGGCTTTCCCCCAGTTCTTC,CASSLPQAFPQFF
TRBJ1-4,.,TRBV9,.,TGTGCCAGCAGCGTAGAGGCCGGGGGGATAACTAATGAAAAACTGTTTTTT,CASSVEAGGITNEKLFF
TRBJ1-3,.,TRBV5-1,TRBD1,TGCGCCAGCAGCTTAACATGGCGGACAGGAGGTTTCGGAAACACCATATATTTT,CASSLTWRTGGFGNTIYF
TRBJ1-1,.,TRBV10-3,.,TGTGCCACGGGAACAGGGACGAACACTGAAGCTTTCTTT,CATGTGTNTEAFF
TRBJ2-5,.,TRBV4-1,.,TGCGCCAGCAGCCAAGAACGGGGGGCGATGTTAGAGACCCAGTACTTC,CASSQERGAMLETQYF
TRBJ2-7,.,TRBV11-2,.,TGTGCCAGCAGCTCAGGGTTTTGGCAGTACTTC,CASSSGFWQYF
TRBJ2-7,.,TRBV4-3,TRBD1,TGCGCCAGCAGCCAAGATAGGGACAGCCCGTACCAGCAGTACTTC,CASSQDRDSPYQQYF
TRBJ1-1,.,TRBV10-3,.,TGTGCCATCAGTAACCAAGGGGGGGGTACAGCGGGGGCTTTCTTT,CAISNQGGGTAGAFF